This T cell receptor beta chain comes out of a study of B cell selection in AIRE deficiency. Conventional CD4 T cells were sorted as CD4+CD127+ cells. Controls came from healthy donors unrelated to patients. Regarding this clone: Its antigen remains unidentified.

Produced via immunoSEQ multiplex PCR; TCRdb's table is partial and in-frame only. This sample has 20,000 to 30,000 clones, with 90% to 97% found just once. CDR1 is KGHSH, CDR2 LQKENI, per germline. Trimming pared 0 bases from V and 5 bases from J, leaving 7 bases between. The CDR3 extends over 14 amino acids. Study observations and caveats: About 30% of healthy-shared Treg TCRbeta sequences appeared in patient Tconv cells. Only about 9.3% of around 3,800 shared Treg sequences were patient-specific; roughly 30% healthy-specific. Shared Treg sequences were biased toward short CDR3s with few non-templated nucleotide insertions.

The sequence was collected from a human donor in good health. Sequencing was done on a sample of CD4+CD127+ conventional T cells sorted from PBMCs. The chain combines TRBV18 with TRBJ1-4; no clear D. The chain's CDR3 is CASSPPDGNEKLFF. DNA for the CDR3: TGTGCCAGCTCACCACCGGACGGGAATGAAAAACTGTTTTTT.